Sequencing of this T cell receptor beta chain was carried out in a study of blood T cell repertoires in COVID-19. Across the study: Specimens from acute and convalescent COVID-19 originated in the United States, Italy and Spain. From T cells, B-cell-depleted T cells, or PBMCs came the material, which was cDNA or gDNA.

V lost 5 bases, J lost 7 bases, and 9 bases stayed unmatched. The CDR3 covers 16 residues. The germline gives CDR1 MDHEN, CDR2 SYDVKM. Authors' methods: Estimated nucleated cell counts came from reference gene primer amplification. Only in-frame clones appear in the TCRdb table, and some are missing; sequencing was by immunoSEQ multiplex PCR. V and J calls and clone size follow that table, whereas D and trimming were derived from the DNA. The sample includes around 58,000 clones, around 90% of them seen just once. Sequenced: peripheral blood. This TCR was recovered from a man aged 60 to 75 with active COVID-19. The chain is built from TRBV28 and TRBJ2-2, with 11 positions matching TRBD1. The CDR3 DNA is TGTGCCAGCAGTCTAAGGACAGGGGGCTTTTTCGGGGAGCTGTTTTTT. Its protein product is CASSLRTGGFFGELFF.